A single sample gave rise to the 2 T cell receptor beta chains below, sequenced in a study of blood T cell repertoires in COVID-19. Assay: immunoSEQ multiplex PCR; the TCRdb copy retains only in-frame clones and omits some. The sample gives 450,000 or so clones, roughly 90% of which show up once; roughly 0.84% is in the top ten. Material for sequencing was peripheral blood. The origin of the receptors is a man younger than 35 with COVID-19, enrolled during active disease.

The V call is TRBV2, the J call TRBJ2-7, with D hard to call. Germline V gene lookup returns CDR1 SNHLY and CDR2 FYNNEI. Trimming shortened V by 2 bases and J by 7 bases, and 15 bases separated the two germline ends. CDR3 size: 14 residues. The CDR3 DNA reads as TGTGCCAGCAGTGAAATTACCACCTCGGTTGAGCAGTACTTC. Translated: CASSEITTSVEQYF.

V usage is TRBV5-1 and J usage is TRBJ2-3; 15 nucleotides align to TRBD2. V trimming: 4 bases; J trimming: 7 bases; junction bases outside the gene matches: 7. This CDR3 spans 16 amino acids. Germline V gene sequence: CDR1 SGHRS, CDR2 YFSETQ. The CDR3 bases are TGCGCCAGCAGCAAACGGACTAGCGGGGGGGCCAATACGCAGTATTTT. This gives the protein CASSKRTSGGANTQYF.